The 24 T cell receptor beta chains given below trace back to one sample, sequenced in a study of low-dose radiotherapy and immunotherapy resistance in tumors. First-strand cDNA used TRAV- and TRBV-specific primers, covering alpha and beta chains. TCR amplification ran roughly 20 PCR cycles using constant-region and V-primer adapter primers. TCRdb independently ran MiXCR on the reads; one entry per CDR3 protein. This sample yields more than 85,000 distinct CDR3 sequences, of which more than 8.5% are seen a single time; around 0.96% belongs to the top ten. Described time point: before trial treatment. Material: PBMCs, obtained before treatment. These TCRs come from a male donor with prostate cancer.

This clonotype was detected ten times or more. The V and J genes are TRBV19 and TRBJ2-2; a weak D match, TRBD2 (6 bases). CDR3 length: 15 amino acids. Germline loops: CDR1 LNHDA, CDR2 SQIVND (reference sequence). Trimming removed 2 bases from V and 4 bases from J, with 11 bases in between. CDR3 protein: CASSITSWGTGELFF. The CDR3 nucleotides are TGTGCCAGTAGTATAACTAGCTGGGGCACCGGGGAGCTGTTTTTT.

The chain combines TRBV27 with TRBJ1-3; D is possibly TRBD1 (5 bases). The germline V gene has CDR1 MNHEY and CDR2 SMNVEV (reference sequence). The CDR3 covers 16 residues. V lost 6 bases and J 0 bases, leaving 15 bases between the germline ends. CDR3 sequence: CASRSTPGNSGNTIYF. CDR3 sequence (DNA): TGTGCCAGCAGATCCACCCCAGGGAACTCTGGAAACACCATATATTTT.

The rearrangement uses TRBV9 and TRBJ2-7; D might be TRBD1 (5 bases). Trimming removed 0 bases at V and 5 bases at J, with 6 bases between. The CDR3 runs to 12 residues. CDR1 is SGDLS and CDR2 is YYNGEE in the germline V gene. CDR3 in DNA: TGTGCCAGCAGCGTAGTGGACAACGAGCAGTACTTC. Translating gives CASSVVDNEQYF. Together with reference TRBV9 and TRBJ2-7, the CDR3 gives the full variable domain: DSGVTQTPKHLITATGQRVTLRCSPRSGDLSVYWYQQSLDQGLQFLIQYYNGEERAKGNILERFSAQQFPDLHSELNLSSLELGDSALYFCASSVVDNEQYFGPGTRLTVT.

This clonotype was detected a few times. The gene calls are TRBV28 and TRBJ1-2, with 8 bases that match TRBD1. Trimming cost V 6 bases and J 1 base; bases outside gene matches: 10. The CDR3 runs 16 residues. The germline CDR1 and CDR2 sequences are MDHEN and SYDVKM. The CDR3 sequence is CASSPHMTGVNYGYTF. CDR3 nucleotide sequence: TGTGCCAGCAGCCCACATATGACAGGGGTTAACTATGGCTACACCTTC.

This rearrangement joins TRBV3-1 to TRBJ1-1, with D maybe TRBD1 (5 bases). The CDR3 loop spans 14 amino acids. V lost 4 bases to trimming and J lost 5 bases, with 14 bases between them. From germline, CDR1 is LGHDT and CDR2 YNNKEL (reference sequence). CDR3 region: CASSPLQGRTEAFF. The CDR3 DNA follows: TGTGCCAGCAGCCCCCTTCAGGGACGGACTGAAGCTTTCTTT.

This clonotype was seen repeatedly, ten times or more. In DNA form, the CDR3 reads TGTGCCTGGGGGGTGGGGGGGGCTCAGCCCCAGCATTTT. Its protein is CAWGVGGAQPQHF. V and J are TRBV30 and TRBJ1-5; the D gene is possibly TRBD1 (6 bases). Trimming took off 5 bases at V and 6 bases at J, with 14 bases between the two ends. The CDR3 spans 13 residues. Germline V gives CDR1 GTSNPN, CDR2 SVGIG (reference sequence).

The sample holds many counts of this clonotype. This chain uses TRBV4-3 with TRBJ2-7, with TRBD1 matching 8 bases. The CDR3 sequence is 15 residues long. V trimming: 0 bases; J trimming: 4 bases; junction bases outside the gene matches: 5. Germline CDR1 reads LGHNA; CDR2 reads YSLEER. This chain's CDR3 is CASSQDAQGAYEQYF. DNA of the CDR3: TGCGCCAGCAGCCAAGATGCCCAGGGGGCGTACGAGCAGTACTTC.

Ten or more counts support this clonotype. The chain couples TRBV20-1 to TRBJ1-2; 7 nucleotides line up with TRBD1. Germline V gene sequence: CDR1 DFQATT, CDR2 SNEGSKA (reference sequence). V gave up 3 bases and J gave up 3 bases; unmatched junction bases: 7. This CDR3 is built from 14 residues. The chain's CDR3 is CSASRDSLDYGYTF. CDR3 DNA: TGCAGTGCTAGCCGGGACAGCCTTGACTATGGCTACACCTTC.

This clonotype was seen repeatedly, ten times or more. The chain is built from TRBV20-1 and TRBJ1-1, with 7 bases matching TRBD1. The length of the CDR3 is 12 residues. Per the germline V gene, CDR1 is DFQATT and CDR2 is SNEGSKA (reference sequence). After removal of 5 bases from V and 7 bases from J, the junction contained 7 bases not matched to a gene. The CDR3 region is CSAPLRDSEAFF. CDR3 sequence (DNA): TGCAGTGCTCCGCTCCGGGACAGTGAAGCTTTCTTT.

This clonotype was seen ten or more times. The CDR3 bases are TGTGCCAGCAGCTCTCGGGACTTGTTTTCCGATACGCAGTATTTT. This encodes CASSSRDLFSDTQYF. This rearrangement joins TRBV11-2 to TRBJ2-3, with D possibly matching TRBD2 (6 bases). This CDR3 comprises 15 residues. V lost 4 bases to trimming and J lost 6 bases, with 17 bases between them. Looked up from germline, CDR1 is SGHAT and CDR2 is FQNNGV.

In this sample, this clonotype turned up many times. The V and J genes are TRBV5-1 and TRBJ2-3; TRBD2 matches 8 bases. The CDR3 runs to 14 residues. Germline V gene sequence: CDR1 SGHRS, CDR2 YFSETQ. V was clipped by 5 bases and J by 4 bases; unmatched bases: 6. In DNA, the CDR3 is TGCGCCAGCAGATCGGGAGGGCCCCCAGATACGCAGTATTTT. Translating gives CASRSGGPPDTQYF.

At least ten counts were recorded for this clonotype. V gene TRBV19 combines with J gene TRBJ2-2, with D perhaps TRBD1 (6 bases). The V gene lost 5 bases and the J gene lost 1 base, with 8 bases spanning the gap. The CDR3 has 14 amino acids. Germline-derived CDR1 and CDR2 are LNHDA and SQIVND (reference sequence). The CDR3 region is CASSATGNTGELFF. DNA of the CDR3: TGTGCCAGTAGTGCGACAGGGAACACCGGGGAGCTGTTTTTT.

This clonotype was observed a few times. The gene calls are TRBV7-2 and TRBJ2-7; D might be TRBD1 (5 bases). The V end was cut by 2 bases, the J end by 2 bases, with 10 bases between. Germline-derived CDR1 and CDR2 are SGHTA and FQGNSA. This CDR3 comprises 14 residues. The CDR3 coding sequence is TGTGCCAGCAGCTTATTGGCAGGGACCTACGAGCAGTACTTC. Amino acid sequence: CASSLLAGTYEQYF.

Ten or more counts support this clonotype. This chain joins TRBV6-1 and TRBJ2-1; D is possibly TRBD1 (5 bases). The germline gives CDR1 MNHNS, CDR2 SASEGT. Trimming removed 2 bases from V and 3 bases from J, with 11 bases in between. This CDR3 spans 15 amino acids. The CDR3 nucleotides read TGTGCCAGCAGTGAACTGACAGTGCGCTACAATGAGCAGTTCTTC. It translates to CASSELTVRYNEQFF.

The sample holds many counts of this clonotype. Here the CDR3 DNA reads TGTGCCAGCAGGCCGGCAGGGGCGGACAACTATGGCTACACCTTC. As protein: CASRPAGADNYGYTF. The chain employs TRBV12-3 or TRBV12-4 and TRBJ1-2, with D possibly TRBD1 on 6 matching bases. This CDR3 has 15 residues. Deletions cut 6 bases from V and 2 bases from J, with 16 bases between.

About this clonotype: A much larger clonotype is one base distant, so this may be a read error. This chain connects TRBV6-4 to TRBJ2-6; D is undetermined. V lost 11 bases to trimming and J lost 1 base, with 12 bases between them. Germline loops: CDR1 MRHNA, CDR2 SNTAGT. This CDR3 comprises 14 residues. The CDR3 DNA sequence: TGTGCCGGCGCTCCCGGGTCTGGGGCCAACGTCCTGACTTTC. This gives the protein CAGAPGSGANVLTF.

This clonotype was found many times. The chain couples TRBV11-2 to TRBJ1-6; 7 positions agree with TRBD1. This CDR3 comprises 15 residues. V lost 5 bases and J lost 10; bases outside the gene matches: 11. Germline values: CDR1 SGHAT, CDR2 FQNNGV. The CDR3 DNA follows: TGTGCCAGCAGCCCAGGGACAGACGCCCGGTCACCCCTCCACTTT. It codes for CASSPGTDARSPLHF.

This clonotype was observed many times. This chain links TRBV10-3 with TRBJ2-5, with D unclear. The ends were cut back, 4 bases at V and 4 bases at J, with 10 bases in the middle. Germline-derived CDR1 and CDR2 are ENHRY and SYGVKD. The CDR3 is 13 residues long. CDR3 protein: CAISAIKAETQYF. The CDR3 nucleotides are TGTGCCATCAGTGCCATTAAGGCAGAGACCCAGTACTTC.

This clonotype was picked up many times. The V call is TRBV4-3, the J call TRBJ2-7, with TRBD2 matching over 10 bases. The CDR3 is 16 amino acids. Germline-derived CDR1 and CDR2 are LGHNA and YSLEER. Germline trimming cut 3 bases from V and 7 bases from J; bases unmatched to any gene: 12. This chain's CDR3 is CASSQRGLAGVEEQYF. The CDR3 DNA is TGCGCCAGCAGCCAGAGGGGGCTAGCGGGAGTAGAGGAGCAGTACTTC.

Regarding this clonotype: A read error is the likely source, as a far larger clone sits one nucleotide away. The CDR3 coding sequence is TGTGCCAGCAGCCAGGAGGGGTGGTTACCCCTCCACTTT. It yields the protein CASSQEGWLPLHF. The chain has TRBV28 and TRBJ1-6; a possible D gene is TRBD1 (5 bases). Germline-derived CDR1 and CDR2 are MDHEN and SYDVKM. V shed 6 bases and J shed 12 bases, with 15 bases lying between them. CDR3 length equals 13 residues.

This clonotype was seen repeatedly, ten times or more. The genes are TRBV10-3 and TRBJ2-7; 10 bases agree with TRBD2. The CDR3 covers 14 residues. The germline V gene has CDR1 ENHRY and CDR2 SYGVKD. V shed 6 bases, J shed 3 bases, and the junction held 5 bases outside the gene matches. CDR3 residues: CAIRSGTSVYEQYF. The CDR3 coding sequence is TGTGCCATCAGATCCGGGACTAGCGTCTACGAGCAGTACTTC.

There are many counts of this clonotype. The V gene is TRBV29-1, the J gene TRBJ2-3; maybe TRBD2 (5 bases). The CDR3 contains 12 residues. V was trimmed by 6 bases and J by 1 base, leaving 8 bases between them. The germline gives CDR1 SQVTM, CDR2 ANQGSEA. In nucleotides, the CDR3 is TGCAGCGTGGACTGGCGCACAGATACGCAGTATTTT. Its protein is CSVDWRTDTQYF.

This clonotype was counted ten times or more. The V gene is TRBV7-2, the J gene TRBJ1-4, with D maybe TRBD1 (5 bases). Per the germline V gene, CDR1 is SGHTA and CDR2 is FQGNSA. V lost 5 bases, J lost 10 bases, and 17 bases lay in between. CDR3 size: 14 residues. The CDR3 DNA sequence: TGTGCCAGCAGCAATTCCCTTCAGGGAGGAAAACTGTTTTTT. Its translation: CASSNSLQGGKLFF. The full variable domain, with the rest looked up from reference TRBV7-2 and TRBJ1-4, is GAGVSQSPSNKVTEKGKDVELRCDPISGHTALYWYRQSLGQGLEFLIYFQGNSAPDKSGLPSDRFSAERTGGSVSTLTIQRTQQEDSAVYLCASSNSLQGGKLFFGSGTQLSVL.

This clonotype showed up many times. The V and J genes are TRBV20-1 and TRBJ2-3; D unclear. Looked up from germline, CDR1 is DFQATT and CDR2 is SNEGSKA (reference sequence). The CDR3 has 12 residues. V was pared by 2 bases and J by 0 bases, with 3 bases between. DNA for the CDR3: TGCAGTGCTAGAACCAGCACAGATACGCAGTATTTT. It yields the protein CSARTSTDTQYF.